The 27 T cell receptor beta chains given below trace back to one sample, sequenced in a study of post-analysis software for immune sequencing data. Their target antigens are unknown. Points from the study as a whole: Four to six TRBV segments appeared more often in patients than in controls, and TRBV5-6, TRBV5-1 and TRBV20-1 were among these.

Researchers reported that TCR beta cDNA libraries carried unique molecular identifiers. TCRdb re-called the PCR reads through MiXCR, storing one row per CDR3 protein. The data hold about 680,000 distinct CDR3 sequences, with around 64% observed a single time. The sequencing input was blood. The source is a girl aged 2-15 years with multiple sclerosis.

The chain uses TRBV29-1 and TRBJ1-2, with D unclear. This CDR3 spans 16 amino acids. Germline V CDR1 and CDR2: SQVTM, ANQGSEA. V was pared by 0 bases and J by 5 bases, with 19 bases between. The CDR3 DNA reads TGCAGCGTTGAAGACCCCCCTCCTGGGAGTTATTATGGCTACACCTTC. Encoded protein: CSVEDPPPGSYYGYTF. The variable domain in full, with the rest retrieved from reference TRBV29-1 and TRBJ1-2, is SAVISQKPSRDICQRGTSLTIQCQVDSQVTMMFWYRQQPGQSLTLIATANQGSEATYESGFVIDKFPISRPNLTFSTLTVSNMSPEDSSIYLCSVEDPPPGSYYGYTFGSGTRLTVV.

The chain recombines TRBV20-1 with TRBJ1-4, with D perhaps TRBD1 (5 bases). This CDR3 spans 13 amino acids. Trimming stripped 3 bases from V and 8 bases from J, with 13 bases between. From germline, CDR1 is DFQATT and CDR2 SNEGSKA (reference sequence). The CDR3 sequence: CSASRGAGEKLFF. The CDR3 DNA sequence: TGCAGTGCTAGCAGAGGGGCCGGGGAAAAACTGTTTTTT.

The chain links TRBV7-2 to TRBJ2-6; the match to TRBD1 covers 11 bases. CDR3 length equals 18 residues. Germline V gene data show CDR1 as SGHTA and CDR2 as FQGNSA. V trimming: 3 bases; J trimming: 1 base; junction bases outside the gene matches: 5. CDR3 sequence reads: CASSFSGTGGSGANVLTF. CDR3 sequence (DNA): TGTGCCAGCAGCTTCTCCGGGACAGGGGGGTCTGGGGCCAACGTCCTGACTTTC.

The chain is built from TRBV5-1 and TRBJ1-1, with 10 bases matching TRBD1. The trim removed 4 bases at V and 4 bases at J, leaving 7 bases unmatched. In germline, CDR1 is SGHRS, CDR2 YFSETQ. This CDR3 region has 15 residues. The CDR3, as DNA: TGCGCCAGCAGCCCGGACAGGGGGATAAGCACTGAAGCTTTCTTT. It translates to CASSPDRGISTEAFF.

The chain employs TRBV25-1 and TRBJ2-3; possibly TRBD1 or TRBD2 for D (5 bases each). The CDR3 extends over 15 amino acids. The V end lost 3 bases, the J end lost 0 bases, and 10 bases lay between the germline ends. The germline gives CDR1 MGHDK, CDR2 SYGVNS. CDR3 DNA sequence: TGTGCCAGCAGTGACGAGGGGCCGAGCACAGATACGCAGTATTTT. The encoded protein is CASSDEGPSTDTQYF.

As concerns this clonotype: A read error may produce the germline difference seen at one junction end. The V gene is TRBV15, the J gene TRBJ2-1; TRBD2 agrees at 7 bases. This CDR3 comprises 13 residues. CDR1 and CDR2 from the germline V gene are LNHNV and YYDKDF (reference sequence). The CDR3 bases are TGTGCCACGCGATCGACTAGCTGGGATGAGCAGTGCTTC. Its translation is CATRSTSWDEQCF.

The chain employs TRBV4-1 and TRBJ2-1; perhaps TRBD1 as D (5 bases). This CDR3 has 17 amino acids. Germline loops: CDR1 MGHRA, CDR2 YSYEKL. Trimming left V 1 base short and J 1 base short, with 14 bases between. The CDR3 nucleotides read TGCGCCAGCAGCCAAGGGTGGGGCCGGCTATCCTACAATGAGCAGTTCTTC. Translated, it gives CASSQGWGRLSYNEQFF.

This clonotype was seen repeatedly, ten times or more. V usage is TRBV29-1 and J usage is TRBJ1-2; D is perhaps TRBD1 (5 bases). This CDR3 has 12 amino acids. V gave up 5 bases and J gave up 3 bases, with 10 bases separating them. The germline V gene encodes CDR1 SQVTM and CDR2 ANQGSEA. The DNA for the CDR3 is TGCAGCGTTACAGGAGTTGACTATGGCTACACCTTC. Translated: CSVTGVDYGYTF.

DNA of the CDR3: TGTGCCAGCAGCTATCGGGACTCCTCCTACAATGAGCAGTTCTTC. This codes for CASSYRDSSYNEQFF. The J gene is TRBJ2-1, the V gene TRBV5-8, with D maybe TRBD2 (6 bases). Germline-derived CDR1 and CDR2 are SGHTS and YDEGEE. The CDR3 runs to 15 residues. Trimming left V 3 bases short and J 0 bases short, with 10 bases between.

The chain employs TRBV5-1 and TRBJ2-2, with D unresolved. V was clipped by 0 bases and J by 4 bases, with 10 bases between them. The length of the CDR3 is 15 residues. Germline V gives CDR1 SGHRS, CDR2 YFSETQ. The CDR3 is CASSLDTTTTGELFF. The DNA for the CDR3 is TGCGCCAGCAGCTTGGACACGACGACCACCGGGGAGCTGTTTTTT.

The genes are TRBV4-3 and TRBJ1-1; 8 bases fit TRBD1. CDR3 size: 18 residues. Per the germline V gene, CDR1 is LGHNA and CDR2 is YSLEER. With 1 base clipped from V and 0 bases from J, the junction kept 10 bases outside the gene matches. The CDR3 reads CASSQVPWQGAMNTEAFF. The CDR3 nucleotides are TGCGCCAGCAGCCAAGTCCCTTGGCAGGGGGCAATGAACACTGAAGCTTTCTTT.

V gene TRBV5-5 combines with J gene TRBJ1-2; 7 nucleotides align to TRBD1. The junction had 10 bases not matched to a gene; V was cut back by 4 bases and J by 1 base. Germline V gene lookup returns CDR1 SGHKS and CDR2 YYEKEE (reference sequence). The CDR3 covers 16 residues. As DNA, the CDR3 is TGTGCCAGCAGCCTTGTAAGCGGGACAGATAACTATGGCTACACCTTC. Protein sequence: CASSLVSGTDNYGYTF.

This clonotype was found a few times. The chain links TRBV5-1 to TRBJ2-7, with 9 bases lining up with TRBD1. After removal of 1 base from V and 1 base from J, the junction contained 9 bases not matched to a gene. This CDR3 is built from 17 residues. Germline assignment: CDR1 SGHRS and CDR2 YFSETQ. This chain's CDR3 is CASSLSFGTGSSYEQYF. In DNA, the CDR3 is TGCGCCAGCAGCTTGTCGTTCGGGACAGGGTCTTCCTACGAGCAGTACTTC. Full variable domain (remainder filled in from reference TRBV5-1 and TRBJ2-7): KAGVTQTPRYLIKTRGQQVTLSCSPISGHRSVSWYQQTPGQGLQFLFEYFSETQRNKGNFPGRFSGRQFSNSRSEMNVSTLELGDSALYLCASSLSFGTGSSYEQYFGPGTRLTVT.

The genes are TRBV6-1 and TRBJ2-1, with D unresolved. The CDR3 consists of 15 residues. V lost 10 bases, J lost 4 bases, and 20 bases lay in between. The V gene's germline CDR1 is MNHNS and CDR2 SASEGT. CDR3 sequence: CATTSRIVRYNEQFF. The CDR3 region has the DNA TGTGCCACCACCTCTAGGATTGTGAGGTACAATGAGCAGTTCTTC.

This chain's CDR3 is CSAPTLGTGGYNEQFF. Written as DNA, the CDR3 is TGCAGTGCCCCTACCTTGGGAACAGGGGGCTACAATGAGCAGTTCTTC. The chain employs TRBV20-1 and TRBJ2-1, with 8 bases that match TRBD1. Germline assignment: CDR1 DFQATT and CDR2 SNEGSKA (reference sequence). Trimming cost V 6 bases and J 3 bases; bases outside gene matches: 13. CDR3 length: 16 amino acids.

The chain is built from TRBV10-2 and TRBJ2-1; 11 nucleotides align to TRBD2. The trim removed 7 bases at V and 8 bases at J, leaving 10 bases unmatched. The V gene's germline CDR1 is WSHSY and CDR2 SAAADI. The CDR3 is made up of 15 amino acids. CDR3 coding DNA: TGCGCCAGCATGGGACTAGCGGTCGGAGGGGATGAGCAGTTCTTC. This translates into CASMGLAVGGDEQFF.

V gene TRBV4-1 combines with J gene TRBJ1-1; D gene ambiguous. From germline, CDR1 is MGHRA and CDR2 YSYEKL. The CDR3 covers 16 residues. Trimming left V 1 base short and J 1 base short, with 13 bases between. The CDR3 DNA reads TGCGCCAGCAGCCAAGTCGGACTGAGACCGAACACTGAAGCTTTCTTT. Protein product: CASSQVGLRPNTEAFF.

A few counts support this clonotype. The rearrangement joins TRBV4-1 to TRBJ2-1; 8 nucleotides agree with TRBD2. Germline V gives CDR1 MGHRA, CDR2 YSYEKL. The CDR3 loop spans 16 amino acids. With V trimmed by 0 bases and J by 4 bases, 5 bases remained unmatched. The CDR3 bases are TGCGCCAGCAGCCAAGAGAGGGCGGGGGGTTACAATGAGCAGTTCTTC. This encodes CASSQERAGGYNEQFF.

The CDR3 reads CASSYSFDRANYGYTF. The CDR3 coding sequence is TGTGCCAGCAGTTACTCGTTCGATAGGGCCAACTATGGCTACACCTTC. The rearrangement uses TRBV6-5 and TRBJ1-2; D gene uncertain. CDR3 length equals 16 residues. Per germline, CDR1 MNHEY and CDR2 SVGAGI. Trimming shortened V by 0 bases and J by 2 bases, and 13 bases separated the two germline ends.

This clonotype was observed a handful of times. The chain joins TRBV4-1 to TRBJ2-7; 10 bases fit TRBD2. Looked up from germline, CDR1 is MGHRA and CDR2 is YSYEKL. This CDR3 is built from 17 residues. V lost 5 bases to trimming and J lost 7 bases; unmatched junction nucleotides: 17. CDR3 DNA: TGCGCCAGCAGCTCCCTCTCTTCTAGCGGGAGTCAGTGGGAGCAGTACTTC. Protein product: CASSSLSSSGSQWEQYF.

The chain couples TRBV20-1 to TRBJ1-1; D is possibly TRBD1 (6 bases). The CDR3 extends over 16 amino acids. In germline, CDR1 is DFQATT, CDR2 SNEGSKA (reference sequence). Trimming removed 0 bases from V and 4 bases from J, with 18 bases in between. CDR3 amino acids: CSARDHGPGGGTEAFF. The CDR3, as DNA: TGCAGTGCTAGAGATCACGGTCCGGGAGGGGGCACTGAAGCTTTCTTT.

This clonotype was observed a few times. The chain combines TRBV28 with TRBJ2-1; TRBD2 matches 7 bases. Unmatched junction bases numbered 4, after V lost 8 bases and J lost 0 bases. The germline V gene encodes CDR1 MDHEN and CDR2 SYDVKM. CDR3 size: 14 residues. CDR3 sequence (DNA): TGTGCCAGCTATGGCGGGAGCTCCTACAATGAGCAGTTCTTC. It translates to CASYGGSSYNEQFF. Using reference TRBV28 and TRBJ2-1 for the parts outside the CDR3, the full variable domain is DVKVTQSSRYLVKRTGEKVFLECVQDMDHENMFWYRQDPGLGLRLIYFSYDVKMKEKGDIPEGYSVSREKKERFSLILESASTNQTSMYLCASYGGSSYNEQFFGPGTRLTVL.

The V call is TRBV7-8, the J call TRBJ2-1; no reliable D call. Germline V gene lookup returns CDR1 SGHVS and CDR2 FQNEAQ. This CDR3 spans 13 amino acids. The V and J ends lost 3 bases and 8 bases respectively, with 11 bases between them. Written as DNA, the CDR3 is TGTGCCAGCAGCTTCCAAGTAGGCGATGAGCAGTTCTTC. It specifies CASSFQVGDEQFF.

The chain has TRBV29-1 and TRBJ2-1; possibly TRBD2 for D (7 bases). The CDR3 contains 17 residues. The germline gives CDR1 SQVTM, CDR2 ANQGSEA. Trimming stripped 1 base from V and 0 bases from J, with 16 bases between. Written as DNA, the CDR3 is TGCAGCGTTGAAGTCGCGGGGGCCAAAGCCTCCTACAATGAGCAGTTCTTC. Its translation is CSVEVAGAKASYNEQFF.

This clonotype was recorded only once. The CDR3 DNA reads TGCGCCAGCAGCCAAGGACGCCAAGGGGGTAGGGCCCTTGGGAGGGATGAGCAGTTCTTC. This encodes CASSQGRQGGRALGRDEQFF. V gene TRBV4-3 combines with J gene TRBJ2-1; weak D call: TRBD2 (7 bases). Looked up from germline, CDR1 is LGHNA and CDR2 is YSLEER. V gave up 1 base and J gave up 8 bases, with 30 bases separating them. There are 20 residues in the CDR3.

A word on this clonotype: The junction departs from germline at one end; a sequencing error may be responsible. The rearrangement joins TRBV11-2 to TRBJ2-7, with 9 bases fitting TRBD1. This CDR3 is 16 amino acids long. The germline V gene encodes CDR1 SGHAT and CDR2 FQNNGV. The CDR3 DNA is TGTGCCAGCAGCTCAATCCGGGACAGGGCTCCCAACGAGCAGGACTTC. It encodes CASSSIRDRAPNEQDF.

This chain joins TRBV7-9 and TRBJ2-5; 9 positions agree with TRBD1. Per the germline V gene, CDR1 is SEHNR and CDR2 is FQNEAQ (reference sequence). V shed 6 bases and J 2 bases; nucleotides not matched to a gene: 10. The length of the CDR3 is 16 residues. The CDR3 protein is CASSLTYRGQQETQYF. Written as DNA, the CDR3 is TGTGCCAGCAGTCTAACCTACAGGGGGCAACAAGAGACCCAGTACTTC.